These 7 T cell receptor beta chains came from one sample sequenced in a study of blood T cell repertoires in COVID-19. The data were produced by immunoSEQ multiplex PCR, yet TCRdb's version contains in-frame clones alone and is incomplete. The sample records around 43,000 clones, over 75% being singletons. Material for sequencing was peripheral blood. The source of these receptors is a human donor in a cohort sampled during active COVID-19.

The genes are TRBV10-2 and TRBJ2-7; TRBD1 might be the D (5 bases). The germline V gene has CDR1 WSHSY and CDR2 SAAADI. V was shortened by 8 bases and J by 6 bases, with 23 bases between the two germline ends. The CDR3 sequence is 15 residues long. DNA of the CDR3: TGCGCCAGCCTTTCAGGGCCTGCCTCCTCGTTCGAGCAGTACTTC. This sequence encodes CASLSGPASSFEQYF.

This chain joins TRBV28 and TRBJ2-2; TRBD1 aligns across 7 bases. The germline gives CDR1 MDHEN, CDR2 SYDVKM. CDR3 length: 16 amino acids. V dropped 6 bases and J dropped 3; count of bases not matched to a gene: 10. DNA for the CDR3: TGTGCCAGCAGCGGGACAGCCTACTATCACACCGGGGAGCTGTTTTTT. Its translation is CASSGTAYYHTGELFF.

The chain joins TRBV7-6 to TRBJ2-7; 15 nucleotides line up with TRBD2. The CDR3 extends over 19 amino acids. After removal of 3 bases from V and 0 bases from J, the junction contained 9 bases not matched to a gene. Looked up from germline, CDR1 is SGHVS and CDR2 is FNYEAQ. The CDR3 DNA sequence: TGTGCCAGCAGCTTCCAAACCGGACTAGCGGGAGGGTTCTCCTACGAGCAGTACTTC. It yields the protein CASSFQTGLAGGFSYEQYF.

This clone appeared a few times. V is TRBV11-3 and J is TRBJ2-7; the D gene is possibly TRBD2 (5 bases). Trimming cost V 0 bases and J 3 bases, with 9 bases left between them. The CDR3 contains 14 residues. Germline lookup yields CDR1 SGHNT and CDR2 YENEEA. The CDR3 nucleotides read TGTGCCAGCAGCTTAGACACGGGGAACTACGAGCAGTACTTC. It translates to CASSLDTGNYEQYF.

This chain joins TRBV30 and TRBJ2-1; D unresolved. V dropped 0 bases and J dropped 9 bases, with 12 bases sitting between them. CDR1 GTSNPN and CDR2 SVGIG come from the germline V gene (reference sequence). The CDR3 extends over 13 amino acids. The DNA for the CDR3 is TGTGCCTGGAGTGTATCGTCCAGTCTTGAGCAGTTCTTC. As protein: CAWSVSSSLEQFF.

This chain uses TRBV5-1 with TRBJ2-3; no reliable D call. Trimming left V 2 bases short and J 6 bases short, with 13 bases between. Germline V lookup: CDR1 SGHRS, CDR2 YFSETQ. The CDR3 loop spans 14 amino acids. The CDR3 is CASSFSPSQDTQYF. CDR3 sequence (DNA): TGCGCCAGCAGCTTTTCCCCCTCGCAGGATACGCAGTATTTT.

The chain recombines TRBV5-1 with TRBJ2-5; D is ambiguous. There are 14 residues in the CDR3. CDR1 is SGHRS, CDR2 YFSETQ, per germline. Deletions cut 0 bases from V and 3 bases from J, with 9 bases between. CDR3 sequence: CASSLGHLKETQYF. The CDR3, as DNA: TGCGCCAGCAGCTTGGGACACCTCAAAGAGACCCAGTACTTC.